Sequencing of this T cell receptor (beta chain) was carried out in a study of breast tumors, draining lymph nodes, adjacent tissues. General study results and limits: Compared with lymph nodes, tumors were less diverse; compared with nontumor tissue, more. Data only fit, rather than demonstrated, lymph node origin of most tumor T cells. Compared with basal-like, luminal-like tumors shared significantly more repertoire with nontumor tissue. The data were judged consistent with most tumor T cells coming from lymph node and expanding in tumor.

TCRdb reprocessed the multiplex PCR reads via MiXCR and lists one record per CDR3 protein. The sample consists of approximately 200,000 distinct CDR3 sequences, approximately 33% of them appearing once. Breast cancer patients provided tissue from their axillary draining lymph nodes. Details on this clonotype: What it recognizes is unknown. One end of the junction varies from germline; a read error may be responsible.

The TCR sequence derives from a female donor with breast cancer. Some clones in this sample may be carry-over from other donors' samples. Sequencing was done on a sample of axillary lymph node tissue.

The CDR3 region is CASSHSVSTDTQYF. CDR3 coding DNA: TGTGCCAGCAGTCACTCGGTATCCACAGATACGCAGTATTTT. The J gene is TRBJ2-3, the V gene TRBV6-5; no firm D call. The germline V gene encodes CDR1 MNHEY and CDR2 SVGAGI. The CDR3 has 14 amino acids.